This T cell receptor beta chain was sequenced in a study of blood T cell repertoires in COVID-19 (dated by TCRdb to 2019 to 2021). About the study as a whole: The collaborator samples originated in the United States, Italy and Spain and spanned the acute and convalescent phases of COVID-19. The prospective study material was composed of cDNA or gDNA derived from T cells, B-cell-depleted T cells, or PBMCs. Deeply sampled blood TCRbeta repertoires from subjects exposed to, actively infected with, or recovered from COVID-19 were included in the dataset. A freely available public database, intended as a resource for researchers studying the immune response to SARS-CoV-2, is where the repertoires were released. Samples came from the ongoing ImmuneRACE study (first 160 participants) plus 1,254 subjects from 6 global collaborators. Nearly every sample came with metadata listing a de-identified subject ID, COVID-19 status, age in years and sex. Where available, HLA class I and class II types were taken from metadata supplied by the sample provider and were not determined by assay-based typing.

The CDR3 runs 16 amino acids, cysteine and phenylalanine included. Of the read, only the CDR3 DNA is kept; its 48 bases are in frame from base 1. V is reduced by 5 bases and J by 1 base, leaving a spacing of 17 bases between them. The germline V gene (reference sequence) provides CDR1 SEHNR and CDR2 FQNEAQ. The immunoSEQ Assay, a bias-controlled multiplex PCR, was used to amplify TCRbeta CDR3 regions from genomic DNA. As for the authors' bioinformatics: Within the assay, amplification of reference gene primers was used to estimate how many nucleated cells each sample contained. To quantify the absolute abundance of each unique TCRbeta CDR3 rearrangement, sequence reads were collapsed and filtered. Productive Simpson clonality was computed per sample as the square root of Simpson's diversity index over productive rearrangements. Held by TCRdb, this immuneACCESS table contains in-frame sequences only and omits some clones. Under half of the omission traces to an unresolved V gene where checked; the cause of the rest is unknown. That table supplies the V and J calls and clone size; D and trimming were determined from the DNA. This sample gives over 90,000 clones in total; over 70% of them show up just once. The ten top clones hold about 23% of the sample.

The paper's findings and limits, for the study overall: The quantity of clinical and demographic metadata differed by source and by participant and was supplied without curation.

About this clone: Its antigen is still unknown. Qualities for individual bases were not recorded, and no much larger clone is one base off.

Collaborating institutions collected whole blood in K2EDTA tubes following their own protocols. For TCRbeta analysis, collaborators shipped samples as frozen whole blood, isolated PBMCs, or DNA extracted from either of those sample types. The sequenced sample was peripheral blood. The TCR originated in an elderly man with active or convalescent COVID-19. The chain joins TRBV7-9 to TRBJ1-1, with the D segment identity uncertain. Here is the DNA: TGTGCCAGCAGCCCTACCTTCTACCGGGGGAACACTGAAGCTTTCTTT. The resulting protein is CASSPTFYRGNTEAFF.